The T cell receptor (beta chain) described here comes from a study of shared clonotypes between healthy human individuals. Generated by immunoSEQ multiplex PCR, the TCRdb table keeps only in-frame clones and is missing some. The sample carries under 2,000,000 clones, about 95% recorded once. Naivety among CD8 cells was defined by CD45RO negativity and positive CCR7 selection, thereby excluding terminally differentiated effector memory CD45RA+ cells. The study enrolled healthy HIV-negative adults without recent acute infections or vaccinations as donors. In regard to this clone: The target antigen is unknown.

Study-wide results and limits: Clonotype sharing across donors was expected to vary with sequencing depth. Clonotypes that were shared across four donors made up 4% to 6% of naive CD4 clonotypes. Rarefaction showed that sequencing of sorted subsets was incomplete (despite large depth).

The CDR3 has 16 amino acids. The V segment lost 4 bases and the J segment 4 bases; nucleotides outside the gene matches: 12. Germline V gene sequence: CDR1 SGHRS, CDR2 YFSETQ. The chain carries TRBV5-1 and TRBJ1-1; 8 nucleotides match TRBD1. This receptor was obtained from a man aged 18 to 29 in good health. The sequenced material came from naive CD8+ T cells sorted from blood. This chain's CDR3 is CASSEDRGVSRTEAFF. As DNA, the CDR3 is TGCGCCAGCAGCGAAGACAGGGGTGTGTCGCGCACTGAAGCTTTCTTT.